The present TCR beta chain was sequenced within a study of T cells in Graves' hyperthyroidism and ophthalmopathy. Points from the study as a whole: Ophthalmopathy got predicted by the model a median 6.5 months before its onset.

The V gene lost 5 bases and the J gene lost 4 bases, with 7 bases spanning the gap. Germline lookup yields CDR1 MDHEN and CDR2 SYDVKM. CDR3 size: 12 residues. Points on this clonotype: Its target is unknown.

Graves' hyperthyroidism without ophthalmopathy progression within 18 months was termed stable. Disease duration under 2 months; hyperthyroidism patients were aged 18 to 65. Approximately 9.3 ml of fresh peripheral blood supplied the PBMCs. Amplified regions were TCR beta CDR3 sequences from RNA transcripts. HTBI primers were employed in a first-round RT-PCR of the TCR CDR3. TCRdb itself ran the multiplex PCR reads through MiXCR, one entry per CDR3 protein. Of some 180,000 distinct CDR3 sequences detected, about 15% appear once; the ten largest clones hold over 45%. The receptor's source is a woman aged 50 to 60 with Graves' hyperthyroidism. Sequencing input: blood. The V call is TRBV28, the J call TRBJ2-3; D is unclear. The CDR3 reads CASSLTADTQYF. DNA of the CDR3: TGTGCCAGCAGTCTGACCGCAGATACGCAGTATTTT.